This TCR beta chain was sequenced for a study of high-grade serous ovarian cancer treatment subgroups. Study background: On average, approximately 15,000 reads and 6,500 to 8,000 unique TCR beta rearrangements were obtained per sample. Study observations and caveats: Repertoire similarity ranged about 0.1 to 0.79 between tumors of one patient. Spatial context was lost because tumors were sequenced in bulk.

Generated by immunoSEQ multiplex PCR, the TCRdb table keeps only in-frame clones and is missing some. The data contain around 4,500 clones, 82% of them singletons. As regards this clone: Its cognate antigen is unknown.

The tumor samples were collected prior to definitive surgery or chemotherapy. Looked up from germline, CDR1 is SGHTA and CDR2 is FQGTGA. The trim removed 2 bases at V and 5 bases at J, leaving 5 bases unmatched. The CDR3 is made up of 15 amino acids. Sequencing was done on a sample of tumor tissue. The chain has TRBV7-3 and TRBJ2-1, with 8 bases fitting TRBD2. This sequence originates from a human donor with high-grade serous ovarian cancer. In nucleotides, the CDR3 is TGTGCCAGCAGCTTAGACGGGGGGGCTAACAATGAGCAGTTCTTC. Translating it yields CASSLDGGANNEQFF.